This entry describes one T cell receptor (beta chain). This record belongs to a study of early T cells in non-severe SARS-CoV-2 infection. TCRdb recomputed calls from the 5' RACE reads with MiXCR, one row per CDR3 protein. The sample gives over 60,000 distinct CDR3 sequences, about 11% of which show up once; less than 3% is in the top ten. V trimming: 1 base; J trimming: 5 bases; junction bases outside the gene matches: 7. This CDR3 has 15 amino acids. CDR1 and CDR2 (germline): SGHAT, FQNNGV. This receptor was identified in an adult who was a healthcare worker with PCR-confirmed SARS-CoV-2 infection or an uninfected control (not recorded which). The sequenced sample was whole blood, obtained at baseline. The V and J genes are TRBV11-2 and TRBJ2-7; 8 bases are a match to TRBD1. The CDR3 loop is CASSLGQGAENEQYF. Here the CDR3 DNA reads TGTGCCAGCAGCTTAGGGCAGGGGGCCGAAAACGAGCAGTACTTC.